Listed below are T cell receptor beta chains from one sample, sequenced in a study of cytomegalovirus exposure and HLA in healthy donors. TCRdb keeps only in-frame clones here, not all; method: immunoSEQ multiplex PCR. The sample carries around 200,000 clones, 85% to 90% recorded once. The material sequenced was PBMCs. All receptors derive from a young woman in good health and CMV-seronegative. Each CDR3 is given with its conserved first and last residue. A D gene is named only where the DNA matches it firmly. Where a row states a size, it is once, few, many or the class of an expanded clone; other rows omit it.

size: NA
J: TRBJ1-2
D: NA
V: TRBV9
CDR3: CASSASGGQLYGYTF
DNA: TGTGCCAGCAGCGCCTCGGGAGGACAGCTCTATGGCTACACCTTC

size: NA
J: TRBJ2-5
D: TRBD2
V: TRBV7-9
CDR3: CASGIAGSQETQYF
DNA: TGTGCCAGCGGAATAGCGGGATCACAAGAGACCCAGTACTTC

size: NA
J: TRBJ1-1
D: NA
V: TRBV7-6
CDR3: CASSLSAHMNTEAFF
DNA: TGTGCCAGCAGCTTATCTGCACACATGAACACTGAAGCTTTCTTT

size: NA
J: TRBJ2-3
D: TRBD2
V: TRBV5-1
CDR3: CASSVLRGTTDTQYF
DNA: TGCGCCAGCAGTGTTTTGCGGGGGACCACAGATACGCAGTATTTT

size: NA
J: TRBJ2-5
D: NA
V: TRBV7-6
CDR3: CASSRVRGETQYF
DNA: TGTGCCAGCAGCCGCGTGAGGGGGGAGACCCAGTACTTC

size: NA
J: TRBJ2-1
D: NA
V: TRBV7-2
CDR3: CASSSGLTSYNEQFF
DNA: TGTGCCAGCAGCAGCGGGCTAACCTCCTACAATGAGCAGTTCTTC

size: NA
J: TRBJ2-7
D: NA
V: TRBV6-5
CDR3: CASSYGQGISSEQYF
DNA: TGTGCCAGCAGTTACGGGCAGGGTATCTCTTCCGAGCAGTACTTC

size: NA
J: TRBJ2-7
D: NA
V: TRBV7-8
CDR3: CASSLVHPEVTYEQYF
DNA: TGTGCCAGCAGCTTAGTCCATCCGGAGGTAACCTACGAGCAGTACTTC

size: NA
J: TRBJ2-2
D: TRBD2
V: TRBV5-1
CDR3: CASSLDTSGTGELFF
DNA: TGCGCCAGCAGCTTGGATACTAGCGGGACCGGGGAGCTGTTTTTT

size: NA
J: TRBJ2-1
D: NA
V: TRBV4-1
CDR3: CASSQDGPGTNEQFF
DNA: TGCGCCAGCAGCCAAGATGGACCGGGGACAAATGAGCAGTTCTTC

size: NA
J: TRBJ2-7
D: TRBD2
V: TRBV27
CDR3: CASSSIIAGDEQYF
DNA: TGTGCCAGTTCTTCTATAATTGCGGGGGACGAGCAGTACTTC

size: NA
J: TRBJ2-1
D: NA
V: TRBV20-1
CDR3: CSVFLDRKFF
DNA: TGCAGTGTGTTCCTTGACAGAAAGTTCTTC

size: once
J: TRBJ2-2
D: NA
V: TRBV27
CDR3: CASGVVAGSPGELFF
DNA: TGTGCCAGCGGGGTCGTGGCAGGGTCTCCCGGGGAGCTGTTTTTT

size: NA
J: TRBJ2-2
D: TRBD2
V: TRBV30
CDR3: CAWSGLAENTGELFF
DNA: TGTGCCTGGAGTGGTCTAGCGGAGAACACCGGGGAGCTGTTTTTT

size: NA
J: TRBJ2-2
D: NA
V: TRBV6-5
CDR3: CASTDREAGELFF
DNA: TGTGCCAGCACCGACAGGGAGGCAGGGGAGCTGTTTTTT

size: NA
J: TRBJ2-1
D: TRBD2
V: TRBV5-4
CDR3: CASGETSGTHNEQFF
DNA: TGTGCCAGCGGGGAGACTAGCGGGACCCACAATGAGCAGTTCTTC

size: NA
J: TRBJ2-1
D: TRBD2
V: TRBV5-6
CDR3: CASSLGVAGAYNEQFF
DNA: TGTGCCAGCAGCTTGGGGGTAGCGGGGGCGTACAATGAGCAGTTCTTC

size: NA
J: TRBJ2-1
D: TRBD2
V: TRBV5-1
CDR3: CASSSPRGLALKNEQFF
DNA: TGCGCCAGCAGTTCTCCCCGGGGACTAGCCCTGAAGAATGAGCAGTTCTTC

size: NA
J: TRBJ2-5
D: TRBD2
V: TRBV7-9
CDR3: CASRLTSGAETQYF
DNA: TGTGCCAGCAGATTGACTAGCGGGGCGGAGACCCAGTACTTC

size: NA
J: TRBJ1-1
D: TRBD1
V: TRBV5-1
CDR3: CASRVTGAETEAFF
DNA: TGCGCCAGCAGAGTGACAGGGGCAGAAACTGAAGCTTTCTTT

size: NA
J: TRBJ2-7
D: NA
V: TRBV7-2
CDR3: CASSQTIRGNLYEQYF
DNA: TGTGCCAGCAGCCAAACCATACGGGGAAATCTCTACGAGCAGTACTTC

size: NA
J: TRBJ2-5
D: TRBD2
V: TRBV7-9
CDR3: CASSPRVAGGRETQYF
DNA: TGTGCCAGCAGCCCTCGAGTAGCGGGGGGCCGGGAGACCCAGTACTTC

size: NA
J: TRBJ2-5
D: NA
V: TRBV7-2
CDR3: CASSLRREETQYF
DNA: TGTGCCAGCAGCTTAAGACGGGAAGAGACCCAGTACTTC

size: NA
J: TRBJ2-1
D: NA
V: TRBV5-4
CDR3: CASSLSFNEQFF
DNA: TGTGCCAGCAGCTTATCTTTCAATGAGCAGTTCTTC

size: once
J: TRBJ2-5
D: TRBD2
V: TRBV6-1
CDR3: CASSEVGSGFQETQYF
DNA: TGTGCCAGCAGTGAAGTCGGTAGCGGGTTCCAAGAGACCCAGTACTTC